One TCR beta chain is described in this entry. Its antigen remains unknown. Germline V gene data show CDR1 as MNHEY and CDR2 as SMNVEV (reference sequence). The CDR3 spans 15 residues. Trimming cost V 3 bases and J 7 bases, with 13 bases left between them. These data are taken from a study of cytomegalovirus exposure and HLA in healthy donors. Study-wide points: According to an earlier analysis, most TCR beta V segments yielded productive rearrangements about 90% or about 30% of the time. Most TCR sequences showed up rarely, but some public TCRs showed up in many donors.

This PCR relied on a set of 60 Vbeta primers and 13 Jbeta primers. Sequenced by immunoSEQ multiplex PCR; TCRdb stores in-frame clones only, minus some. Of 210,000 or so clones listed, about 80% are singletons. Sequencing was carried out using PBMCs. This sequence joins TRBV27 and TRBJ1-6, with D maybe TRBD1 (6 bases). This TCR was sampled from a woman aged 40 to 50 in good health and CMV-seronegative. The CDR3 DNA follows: TGTGCCAGCAGTTTCGGAGGGGGGGACAATTCACCCCTCCACTTT. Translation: CASSFGGGDNSPLHF.